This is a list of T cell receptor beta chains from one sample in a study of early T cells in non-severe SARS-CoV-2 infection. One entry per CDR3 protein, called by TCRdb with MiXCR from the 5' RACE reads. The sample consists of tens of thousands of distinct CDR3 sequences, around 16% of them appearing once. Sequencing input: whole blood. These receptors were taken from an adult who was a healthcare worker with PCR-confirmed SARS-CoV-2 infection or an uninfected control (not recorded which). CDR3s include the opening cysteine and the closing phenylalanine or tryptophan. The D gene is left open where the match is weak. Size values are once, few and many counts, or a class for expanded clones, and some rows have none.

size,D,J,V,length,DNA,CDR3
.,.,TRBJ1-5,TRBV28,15,TGTGCCAGCAGTACCCCTACCTTGGGGGGTGAGCCCCAGCATTTT,CASSTPTLGGEPQHF
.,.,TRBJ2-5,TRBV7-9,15,TGTGCCAGCAGCCCTAGGGAGGGGGTCCAAGAGACCCAGTACTTC,CASSPREGVQETQYF
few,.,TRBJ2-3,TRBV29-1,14,TGCAGCGTTGAAGGCAGGGTCCGCACAGATACGCAGTATTTT,CSVEGRVRTDTQYF
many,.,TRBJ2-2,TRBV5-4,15,TGTGCCAGCAGCTTGGGAGCAAGTCACACCGGGGAGCTGTTTTTT,CASSLGASHTGELFF
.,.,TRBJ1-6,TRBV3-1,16,TGTGCCAGCAGCCAAGAAGGATGGAGCTATAATTCACCCCTCCACTTT,CASSQEGWSYNSPLHF
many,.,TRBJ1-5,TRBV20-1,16,TGCAGTGCTAGGGCTACAGGGTCTTATAGCAATCAGCCCCAGCATTTT,CSARATGSYSNQPQHF
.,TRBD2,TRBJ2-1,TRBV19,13,TGTGCCAGCAGACTAGCGGGGGTCAATGAGCAGTTCTTC,CASRLAGVNEQFF
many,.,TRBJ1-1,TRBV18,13,TGTGCCAGCTCCCACCGGGAAAACACTGAAGCTTTCTTT,CASSHRENTEAFF
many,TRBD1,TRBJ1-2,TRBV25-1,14,TGTGCCAGTTCTCTCACGGGACAGGGTCAGGGCTACACCTTC,CASSLTGQGQGYTF
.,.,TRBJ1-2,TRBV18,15,TGTGCCAGCTCACCACAGGGTTTACCTAACTATGGCTACACCTTC,CASSPQGLPNYGYTF
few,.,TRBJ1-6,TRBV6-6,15,TGTGCCAGCAGTTACCCCGACCAACGCAATTCACCCCTCCACTTT,CASSYPDQRNSPLHF
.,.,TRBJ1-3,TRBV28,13,TGTGCCAGTATACAGGGCACTGGAAACACCATATATTTT,CASIQGTGNTIYF
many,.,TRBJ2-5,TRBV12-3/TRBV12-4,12,TGTGCCAGCAGTTCTACCCCGGAGACCCAGTACTTC,CASSSTPETQYF